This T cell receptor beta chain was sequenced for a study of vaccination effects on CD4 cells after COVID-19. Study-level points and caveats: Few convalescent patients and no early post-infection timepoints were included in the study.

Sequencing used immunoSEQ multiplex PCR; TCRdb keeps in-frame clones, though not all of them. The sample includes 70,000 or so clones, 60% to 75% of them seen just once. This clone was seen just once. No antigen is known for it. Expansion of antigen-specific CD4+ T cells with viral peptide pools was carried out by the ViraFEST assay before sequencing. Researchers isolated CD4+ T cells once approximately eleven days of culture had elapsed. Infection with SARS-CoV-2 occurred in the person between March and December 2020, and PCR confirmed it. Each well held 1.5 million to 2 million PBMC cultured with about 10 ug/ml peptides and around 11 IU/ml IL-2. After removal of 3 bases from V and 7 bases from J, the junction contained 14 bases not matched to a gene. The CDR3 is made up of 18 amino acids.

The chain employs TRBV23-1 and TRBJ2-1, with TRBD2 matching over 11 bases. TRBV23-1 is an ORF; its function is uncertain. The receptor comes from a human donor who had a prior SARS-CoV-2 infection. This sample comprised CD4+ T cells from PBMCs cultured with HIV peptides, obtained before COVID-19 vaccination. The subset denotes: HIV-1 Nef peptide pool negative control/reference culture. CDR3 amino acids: CASSHRRGISGRVNEQFF. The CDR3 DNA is TGCGCCAGCAGTCATAGGAGGGGAATTAGCGGGAGGGTAAATGAGCAGTTCTTC.